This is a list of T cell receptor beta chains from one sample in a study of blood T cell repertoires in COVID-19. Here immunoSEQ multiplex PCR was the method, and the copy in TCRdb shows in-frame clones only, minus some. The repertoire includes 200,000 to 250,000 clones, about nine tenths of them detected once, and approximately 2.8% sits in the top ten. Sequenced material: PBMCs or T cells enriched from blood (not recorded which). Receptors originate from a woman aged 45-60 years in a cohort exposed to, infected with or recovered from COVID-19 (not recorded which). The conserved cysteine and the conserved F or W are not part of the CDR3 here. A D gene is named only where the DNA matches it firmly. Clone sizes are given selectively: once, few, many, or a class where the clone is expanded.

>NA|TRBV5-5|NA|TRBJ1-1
ASTLDLRALAF
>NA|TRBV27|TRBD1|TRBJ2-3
ASSLDPRGRATDTQY
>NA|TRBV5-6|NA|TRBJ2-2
ASSLVGSNTGELF
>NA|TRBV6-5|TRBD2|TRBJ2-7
ASRRGGGLEQY
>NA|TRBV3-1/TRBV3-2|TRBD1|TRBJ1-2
ASSQEAQTGFRGYT
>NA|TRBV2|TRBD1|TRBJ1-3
ASRGQDFASGNTIY
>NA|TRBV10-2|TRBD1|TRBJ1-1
ASSGTGLNTEAF
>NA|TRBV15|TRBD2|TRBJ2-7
ATSRVGRGVSYEQY
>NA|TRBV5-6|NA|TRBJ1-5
ASSEGNQPQH
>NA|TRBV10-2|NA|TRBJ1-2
ASSEGTPVGYT
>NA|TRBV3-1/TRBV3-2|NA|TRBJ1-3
ASSQGIRDGNTIY
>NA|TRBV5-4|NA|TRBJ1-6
ASSGDSGNSPLH
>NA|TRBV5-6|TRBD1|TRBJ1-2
ASSTRDRGYGYT
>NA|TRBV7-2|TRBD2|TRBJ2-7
ASSLTSGTYEQY
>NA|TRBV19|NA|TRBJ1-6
ASSIPGRSSYNSPLH
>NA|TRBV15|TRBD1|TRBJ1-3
ATSTKHQRTGGGNTIY
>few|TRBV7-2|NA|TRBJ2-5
ASSLEGGGVQY
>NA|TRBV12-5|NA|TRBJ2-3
ASGWVPEVGDTQY
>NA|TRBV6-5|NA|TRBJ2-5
ASGLTGTSQETQY
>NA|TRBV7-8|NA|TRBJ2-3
ASSLVPGATDTQY
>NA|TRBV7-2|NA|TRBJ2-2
ASSTEGIYTGELF
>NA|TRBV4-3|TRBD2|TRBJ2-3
ASSPAWGRGADTQY
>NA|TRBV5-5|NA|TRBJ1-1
ASRSRLRPPNTEAF
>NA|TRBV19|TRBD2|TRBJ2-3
ASSPGTRADTQY
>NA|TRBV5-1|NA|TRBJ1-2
ASSLGGDSVGYT
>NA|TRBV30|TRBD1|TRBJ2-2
AWSGSPGGIGGELF
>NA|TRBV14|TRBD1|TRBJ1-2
ASSPRGYGYT
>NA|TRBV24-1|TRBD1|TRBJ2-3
ATSDPGQGGTDTQY
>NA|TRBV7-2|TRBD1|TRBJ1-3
ASSLQGARGNTIY
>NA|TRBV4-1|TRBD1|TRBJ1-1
ASSQVGQATEAF
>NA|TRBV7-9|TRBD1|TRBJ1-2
ASSSTGTDYGYT